Listed below are T cell receptor beta chains from one sample, sequenced in a study of naive and memory T cell subsets. TCRdb analysed the UMI-ligation and nested PCR reads with MiXCR anew, one entry per CDR3 protein. The table has approximately 89,000 distinct CDR3 sequences, roughly 7.3% seen once. The sample taken for sequencing was central memory CD4+ T cells from blood. These receptors were taken from a human donor in good health. Both conserved end residues are part of each CDR3. A D gene is named only where the DNA matches it firmly. A clone size is listed for some rows: how often the clone was seen (once, few, many), or a class if it is expanded.

len: 17; j_gene: TRBJ1-1; d_gene: -; v_gene: TRBV7-8; abundance: many; CDR3nt: TGTGCCAGCAGCTTAGCGGGGAGGTTGAACATGAACACTGAAGCTTTCTTT; CDR3aa: CASSLAGRLNMNTEAFF
len: 17; j_gene: TRBJ2-2; d_gene: TRBD2; v_gene: TRBV6-1; abundance: many; CDR3nt: TGTGCCAGCAGAAAAACTAGCGGGAGCTCGAACACCGGGGAGCTGTTTTTT; CDR3aa: CASRKTSGSSNTGELFF
len: 16; j_gene: TRBJ2-6; d_gene: -; v_gene: TRBV5-6; abundance: many; CDR3nt: TGTGCCAGCAGCTTGTTTTCTTTGGCCGGGGCCAACGTCCTGACTTTC; CDR3aa: CASSLFSLAGANVLTF
len: 15; j_gene: TRBJ2-5; d_gene: -; v_gene: TRBV28; abundance: many; CDR3nt: TGTGCCAGCAGTTTAGGTGGGAGCGGCATTGCGACCCAGTACTTC; CDR3aa: CASSLGGSGIATQYF
len: 15; j_gene: TRBJ2-3; d_gene: TRBD1; v_gene: TRBV18; abundance: -; CDR3nt: TGTGCCAGCTCACCAAGACAGGGATACACAGATACGCAGTATTTT; CDR3aa: CASSPRQGYTDTQYF
len: 16; j_gene: TRBJ2-2; d_gene: -; v_gene: TRBV3-1; abundance: -; CDR3nt: TGTGCCAGCAGCCAAGTTGTTGGGAGTCCCACCGGGGAGCTGTTTTTT; CDR3aa: CASSQVVGSPTGELFF
len: 16; j_gene: TRBJ1-2; d_gene: TRBD1; v_gene: TRBV20-1; abundance: -; CDR3nt: TGCAGTGCGGGCCCCGACAGGGTTTATATGGTTGATGGCTACACCTTC; CDR3aa: CSAGPDRVYMVDGYTF
len: 12; j_gene: TRBJ1-2; d_gene: TRBD1; v_gene: TRBV29-1; abundance: many; CDR3nt: TGCAGCGTTGAAGATGGAGGGGGCGGCTACACCTTC; CDR3aa: CSVEDGGGGYTF
len: 15; j_gene: TRBJ1-1; d_gene: -; v_gene: TRBV20-1; abundance: many; CDR3nt: TGCAGTGCTAGAGAGAGCCAGGGGATGAACACTGAAGCTTTCTTT; CDR3aa: CSARESQGMNTEAFF
len: 14; j_gene: TRBJ1-3; d_gene: -; v_gene: TRBV7-3; abundance: many; CDR3nt: TGTGCCAGCAGCTTGGACAGCTCGGGAAACACCATATATTTT; CDR3aa: CASSLDSSGNTIYF
len: 17; j_gene: TRBJ1-5; d_gene: -; v_gene: TRBV21-1; abundance: many; CDR3nt: TGTGCCAGCAGCAAAGGTTTGAGGGCCCACAGCAATCAGCCCCAGCATTTT; CDR3aa: CASSKGLRAHSNQPQHF
len: 16; j_gene: TRBJ2-5; d_gene: TRBD2; v_gene: TRBV12-3/TRBV12-4; abundance: many; CDR3nt: TGTGCCAGCAGCACTTATAGCGGGATCGGTGGGGAGACCCAGTACTTC; CDR3aa: CASSTYSGIGGETQYF
len: 14; j_gene: TRBJ2-1; d_gene: -; v_gene: TRBV20-1; abundance: few; CDR3nt: TGCAGTGCCATTTCGGACCCCTCCTACAATGAGCAGTTCTTC; CDR3aa: CSAISDPSYNEQFF
len: 14; j_gene: TRBJ2-1; d_gene: -; v_gene: TRBV20-1; abundance: -; CDR3nt: TGCAGTGCTCCGAAGGGGGGGTACTTCAATGAGCAGTTCTTC; CDR3aa: CSAPKGGYFNEQFF
len: 15; j_gene: TRBJ2-2; d_gene: -; v_gene: TRBV7-3; abundance: -; CDR3nt: TGTGCCAGCAGCTTAGGGCCGCCGAACACCGGGGAGCTGTTTTTT; CDR3aa: CASSLGPPNTGELFF
len: 12; j_gene: TRBJ1-5; d_gene: -; v_gene: TRBV30; abundance: -; CDR3nt: TGTGCCTGGAGTGTACAGGGCCAGCCCCAGCATTTT; CDR3aa: CAWSVQGQPQHF
len: 15; j_gene: TRBJ1-3; d_gene: -; v_gene: TRBV7-2; abundance: -; CDR3nt: TGTGCCAGCAGCCTCAGGACCGGCTCTGGAAACACCATATATTTT; CDR3aa: CASSLRTGSGNTIYF
len: 14; j_gene: TRBJ2-7; d_gene: -; v_gene: TRBV7-2; abundance: many; CDR3nt: TGTGCCAGCAGCTTTGGGGCTCAAGGACGGGAGCAGTACTTC; CDR3aa: CASSFGAQGREQYF
len: 17; j_gene: TRBJ1-2; d_gene: -; v_gene: TRBV5-5; abundance: few; CDR3nt: TGTGCCAGCAGCTTGACGGGGACTTCCCAGGAGTTGGGTGGCTACACCTTC; CDR3aa: CASSLTGTSQELGGYTF
len: 16; j_gene: TRBJ1-2; d_gene: TRBD1; v_gene: TRBV6-6; abundance: many; CDR3nt: TGTGCCAGCAGTTACAGCCGGGACAGGGGGAACTATGGCTACACCTTC; CDR3aa: CASSYSRDRGNYGYTF
len: 14; j_gene: TRBJ2-3; d_gene: -; v_gene: TRBV6-6; abundance: many; CDR3nt: TGTGCCAGCAGGACAAGGGGTGGCACAGATACGCAGTATTTT; CDR3aa: CASRTRGGTDTQYF
len: 14; j_gene: TRBJ1-1; d_gene: TRBD1; v_gene: TRBV12-3/TRBV12-4; abundance: many; CDR3nt: TGTGCCAGCAGTACCCAGCCGAAACAGGGGGGAGCTTTCTTT; CDR3aa: CASSTQPKQGGAFF
len: 13; j_gene: TRBJ2-5; d_gene: TRBD1; v_gene: TRBV7-2; abundance: few; CDR3nt: TGTGCCAGCAGCTTATACAGGGGAGAGACCCAGTACTTC; CDR3aa: CASSLYRGETQYF
len: 12; j_gene: TRBJ2-1; d_gene: -; v_gene: TRBV19; abundance: many; CDR3nt: TGTGCCAGTAGTATACGTAGCAGAGAGCAGTTCTTC; CDR3aa: CASSIRSREQFF
len: 15; j_gene: TRBJ2-1; d_gene: -; v_gene: TRBV5-1; abundance: once; CDR3nt: TGCGCCAGCAGCTTGGTTGTCCACTCCTACAATGAGCAGTTCTTC; CDR3aa: CASSLVVHSYNEQFF
len: 18; j_gene: TRBJ2-2; d_gene: -; v_gene: TRBV11-3; abundance: many; CDR3nt: TGTGCCAGCAGCTTTTCTCGGCTAGGCGAACTTTCCACCGGGGAGCTGTTTTTT; CDR3aa: CASSFSRLGELSTGELFF
len: 14; j_gene: TRBJ1-2; d_gene: -; v_gene: TRBV3-1; abundance: many; CDR3nt: TGTGCCAGCAGCCAAGTTCCAGAGGGCTATGGCTACACCTTC; CDR3aa: CASSQVPEGYGYTF
len: 13; j_gene: TRBJ1-5; d_gene: -; v_gene: TRBV10-3; abundance: many; CDR3nt: TGTGCCATCAGTACCGACAGGAATCAGCCCCAGCATTTT; CDR3aa: CAISTDRNQPQHF
len: 15; j_gene: TRBJ1-5; d_gene: -; v_gene: TRBV7-2; abundance: many; CDR3nt: TGTGCCAGCAGCTCCGACAGAAATAGCAATCAGCCCCAGCATTTT; CDR3aa: CASSSDRNSNQPQHF
len: 17; j_gene: TRBJ1-5; d_gene: -; v_gene: TRBV12-3/TRBV12-4; abundance: many; CDR3nt: TGTGCCAGCAGTTTAGTAGGGAGGGACGATAGCAATCAGCCCCAGCATTTT; CDR3aa: CASSLVGRDDSNQPQHF
len: 14; j_gene: TRBJ1-4; d_gene: -; v_gene: TRBV7-8; abundance: many; CDR3nt: TGTGCCAGCAGCTTAGCGGGGATGAATGAAAAACTGTTTTTT; CDR3aa: CASSLAGMNEKLFF
len: 14; j_gene: TRBJ2-1; d_gene: -; v_gene: TRBV19; abundance: many; CDR3nt: TGTGCCAGTAGTATAACCGCCACCCCCAATGAGCAGTTCTTC; CDR3aa: CASSITATPNEQFF
len: 17; j_gene: TRBJ2-3; d_gene: TRBD1; v_gene: TRBV6-5; abundance: few; CDR3nt: TGTGCCAGCAGTCCCGCCACCACAGGGGGCCGCCGGGATACGCAGTATTTT; CDR3aa: CASSPATTGGRRDTQYF
len: 14; j_gene: TRBJ1-6; d_gene: TRBD1; v_gene: TRBV20-1; abundance: many; CDR3nt: TGCAGTGCTAGATGGGCAGGGGGAGTCTCACCCCTCCACTTT; CDR3aa: CSARWAGGVSPLHF
len: 14; j_gene: TRBJ2-7; d_gene: -; v_gene: TRBV5-5; abundance: -; CDR3nt: TGTGCCAGCAGCTTGGCTATGGAATCCTACGAGCAGTACTTC; CDR3aa: CASSLAMESYEQYF
len: 15; j_gene: TRBJ1-1; d_gene: TRBD1; v_gene: TRBV7-9; abundance: many; CDR3nt: TGTGCCAGCAGCTCTGGGGACAGTCCCTACACTGAAGCTTTCTTT; CDR3aa: CASSSGDSPYTEAFF
len: 14; j_gene: TRBJ2-7; d_gene: -; v_gene: TRBV27; abundance: many; CDR3nt: TGTGCCAGCAGTGCGAGGGGGGCGTACTACGAGCAGTACTTC; CDR3aa: CASSARGAYYEQYF
len: 16; j_gene: TRBJ1-4; d_gene: -; v_gene: TRBV7-9; abundance: many; CDR3nt: TGTGCCAGCAGTCCCCGAGGGGGGAATTACCCTGAAAAACTGTTTTTT; CDR3aa: CASSPRGGNYPEKLFF
len: 14; j_gene: TRBJ1-1; d_gene: -; v_gene: TRBV6-2/TRBV6-3; abundance: many; CDR3nt: TGTGCCAGCAGGCGGGACACGATGAACACTGAAGCTTTCTTT; CDR3aa: CASRRDTMNTEAFF
len: 17; j_gene: TRBJ1-1; d_gene: TRBD1; v_gene: TRBV15; abundance: many; CDR3nt: TGTGCCACCAGCGGTAGAGTGGACAGGGGGCGGGAGACTGAAGCTTTCTTT; CDR3aa: CATSGRVDRGRETEAFF
len: 15; j_gene: TRBJ2-1; d_gene: -; v_gene: TRBV3-1; abundance: many; CDR3nt: TGTGCCAGCAGCCAAGGCCACGGTTCCTACAATGAGCAGTTCTTC; CDR3aa: CASSQGHGSYNEQFF
len: 14; j_gene: TRBJ2-7; d_gene: -; v_gene: TRBV20-1; abundance: many; CDR3nt: TGCAGTGCTAGCCACGGAGTTCGGTTCTACGAGCAGTACTTC; CDR3aa: CSASHGVRFYEQYF
len: 15; j_gene: TRBJ2-6; d_gene: -; v_gene: TRBV3-1; abundance: few; CDR3nt: TGTGCCAGCAGCGACCACAGGACTGGGGCCAACGTCCTGACTTTC; CDR3aa: CASSDHRTGANVLTF
len: 16; j_gene: TRBJ2-1; d_gene: TRBD2; v_gene: TRBV2; abundance: few; CDR3nt: TGTGCCAGCAGTGAAGCCGGACTAGCGGGAGTCAGTGAGCAGTTCTTC; CDR3aa: CASSEAGLAGVSEQFF
len: 13; j_gene: TRBJ1-4; d_gene: TRBD1; v_gene: TRBV18; abundance: many; CDR3nt: TGTGCCAGCTCGACAGGGGGCTTAGAAAAACTGTTTTTT; CDR3aa: CASSTGGLEKLFF
len: 14; j_gene: TRBJ1-2; d_gene: -; v_gene: TRBV28; abundance: many; CDR3nt: TGTGCCAGCAGTTTACTACAGGGATCCTATGGCTACACCTTC; CDR3aa: CASSLLQGSYGYTF
len: 12; j_gene: TRBJ1-6; d_gene: -; v_gene: TRBV6-6; abundance: many; CDR3nt: TGTGCCAGCAAACTAAACAATTCACCCCTCCACTTT; CDR3aa: CASKLNNSPLHF